These 25 T cell receptor beta chains came from one sample sequenced in a study of blood T cell repertoires in COVID-19. Sequenced by immunoSEQ multiplex PCR; TCRdb stores in-frame clones only, minus some. The sample carries 300,000 to 350,000 clones, 88% recorded once. The material sequenced was PBMCs or T cells enriched from blood (not recorded which). These receptors were collected from a man between 25 and 39 years old who had recovered from COVID-19.

V gene TRBV2 combines with J gene TRBJ2-7, with a tentative D call TRBD1 (5 bases). The V end lost 6 bases, the J end lost 1 base, and 25 bases lay between the germline ends. There are 18 residues in the CDR3. The germline gives CDR1 SNHLY, CDR2 FYNNEI. The CDR3 sequence: CASSKVNMGQPTSYEQYF. Here the CDR3 DNA reads TGTGCCAGCAGCAAAGTGAATATGGGGCAGCCCACTTCCTACGAGCAGTACTTC.

This chain connects TRBV21-1 to TRBJ2-3; the D call of TRBD2 is as the table states it, not checked on the DNA. TRBV21-1 is listed as a pseudogene. The CDR3 extends over 15 amino acids. The DNA of the CDR3 is TGTGCCAGCAGCACGTTAGCGGGGGGGCCAGATACGCAGTATTTT. Protein product: CASSTLAGGPDTQYF.

This sequence joins TRBV5-1 and TRBJ2-5; 10 bases are shared with TRBD2. Germline V CDR1 and CDR2: SGHRS, YFSETQ. The CDR3 totals 14 residues. The V and J ends lost 0 bases and 4 bases, in that order; junction bases with no gene match: 0. CDR3 nucleotide sequence: TGCGCCAGCAGCTTGGGGACTAGCGGAGAGACCCAGTACTTC. Translating it yields CASSLGTSGETQYF.

This clone has a single count. The rearrangement joins TRBV5-1 to TRBJ2-2; TRBD1 matches 9 bases. Looked up from germline, CDR1 is SGHRS and CDR2 is YFSETQ. After removal of 7 bases from V and 4 bases from J, the junction contained 20 bases not matched to a gene. CDR3 length equals 19 residues. The CDR3 sequence: CASFPSGTGISSGTGELFF. The CDR3 DNA sequence: TGCGCCAGCTTCCCCTCCGGGACAGGGATAAGCAGTGGCACCGGGGAGCTGTTTTTT.

This chain uses TRBV11-2 with TRBJ1-2; 9 bases map to TRBD1. CDR1 is SGHAT and CDR2 is FQNNGV in the germline V gene. The CDR3 totals 15 residues. V lost 5 bases and J lost 4; bases outside the gene matches: 8. The CDR3 is CASSLTGGGSYGYTF. Here the CDR3 DNA reads TGTGCCAGCAGCCTAACAGGGGGCGGGAGCTATGGCTACACCTTC.

The chain combines TRBV7-9 with TRBJ1-6; D possibly corresponds to TRBD1 (6 bases). Trimming removed 5 bases from V and 8 bases from J, with 7 bases in between. The CDR3 spans 12 residues. Germline V lookup: CDR1 SEHNR, CDR2 FQNEAQ (reference sequence). The DNA for the CDR3 is TGTGCCAGCAGCGCAGGGGATTCACCCCTCCACTTT. This codes for CASSAGDSPLHF.

This chain joins TRBV5-1 and TRBJ2-4; 8 bases map to TRBD1. Germline V gives CDR1 SGHRS, CDR2 YFSETQ. Trimming removed 2 bases from V and 0 bases from J; junction bases left unmatched: 13. CDR3 length: 19 residues. The CDR3 nucleotides are TGCGCCAGCAGCTTCCAGGGGGCGCAGGGGCCCTTAGCCAAAAACATTCAGTACTTC. As protein: CASSFQGAQGPLAKNIQYF.

Written as DNA, the CDR3 is TGTGCCAGCAGCCAAGCGGCAGGGCAAGAGACCCAGTACTTC. Amino acid sequence: CASSQAAGQETQYF. The chain has TRBV3-1 (or the pseudogene TRBV3-2) and TRBJ2-5; the D gene is possibly TRBD1 (5 bases). CDR1 LGHDT and CDR2 YNNKEL come from the germline V gene (reference sequence). V was trimmed by 1 base and J by 2 bases, leaving 8 bases between them. The CDR3 is 14 amino acids.

The chain recombines TRBV3-1 (or the pseudogene TRBV3-2) with TRBJ1-6; 10 nucleotides agree with TRBD1. In germline, CDR1 is LGHDT, CDR2 YNNKEL (reference sequence). The length of the CDR3 is 15 residues. V shed 3 bases and J 8 bases; nucleotides not matched to a gene: 4. CDR3 amino acids: CASSHDRGLYSPLHF. In nucleotides, the CDR3 is TGTGCCAGCAGCCACGACAGGGGGCTCTATTCACCCCTCCACTTT.

V usage is TRBV18 and J usage is TRBJ2-7; 9 bases are a match to TRBD1. Germline V gene data show CDR1 as KGHSH and CDR2 as LQKENI. After removal of 5 bases from V and 3 bases from J, the junction contained 5 bases not matched to a gene. The CDR3 is made up of 14 amino acids. CDR3 DNA: TGTGCCAGCTCAATTCCGGGACAGGGCTACGAGCAGTACTTC. Its protein is CASSIPGQGYEQYF.

Points on this clone: Compared with germline, one end of the junction differs, possibly owing to a read error. The chain employs TRBV27 and TRBJ2-1, with 9 positions matching TRBD1. Per germline, CDR1 MNHEY and CDR2 SMNVEV (reference sequence). The CDR3 is 19 residues long. The CDR3 reads CASSFFPPGTGRERGEQLF. DNA for the CDR3: TGTGCCAGTAGTTTCTTTCCCCCGGGGACAGGGAGGGAACGGGGTGAGCAGCTCTTC.

This chain connects TRBV29-1 to TRBJ2-3; D uncertain. CDR3 length: 14 residues. Germline assignment: CDR1 SQVTM and CDR2 ANQGSEA. Deletions cut 3 bases from V and 1 base from J, with 11 bases between. CDR3 coding DNA: TGCAGCGTTGATTCTCTAACCGGCACAGATACGCAGTATTTT. Its translation is CSVDSLTGTDTQYF.

The gene calls are TRBV18 and TRBJ2-7; TRBD2 matches at 9 bases. V was pared by 2 bases and J by 2 bases, with 7 bases of the junction left unmatched. Germline values: CDR1 KGHSH, CDR2 LQKENI. The CDR3 spans 16 residues. The DNA of the CDR3 is TGTGCCAGCTCACCAACTCTCAGCGGGGGGACCTACGAGCAGTACTTC. This sequence encodes CASSPTLSGGTYEQYF.

The chain couples TRBV24-1 to TRBJ2-3; D remains unclear. Germline V gene lookup returns CDR1 KGHDR and CDR2 SFDVKD. The germline V and J ends were trimmed by 2 bases and 2 bases, with 4 bases remaining between them. This CDR3 has 13 amino acids. CDR3 residues: CATSDSLTDTQYF. CDR3 DNA: TGTGCCACCAGTGATTCCCTCACAGATACGCAGTATTTT.

The chain combines TRBV7-9 with TRBJ1-1; no clear D. The CDR3 is 13 amino acids. Germline CDR1 is SEHNR and CDR2 is FQNEAQ (reference sequence). Deletions cut 11 bases from V and 1 base from J, with 14 bases between. CDR3 in DNA: TGTGCCGCGTGGAGTGAGGGGAACACTGAAGCTTTCTTT. It translates to CAAWSEGNTEAFF.

This chain links TRBV14 with TRBJ1-1, with TRBD1 matching 7 bases. V lost 1 base and J lost 2; bases outside the gene matches: 7. Germline lookup yields CDR1 SGHDN and CDR2 FVKESK. This CDR3 is built from 16 residues. DNA for the CDR3: TGTGCCAGCAGCCAAGTCCCGGGACAGCTAAACACTGAAGCTTTCTTT. Its translation is CASSQVPGQLNTEAFF.

This chain links TRBV2 with TRBJ2-5; the match to TRBD2 covers 11 bases. The germline V gene has CDR1 SNHLY and CDR2 FYNNEI. There are 16 residues in the CDR3. V shed 2 bases and J 1 base; nucleotides not matched to a gene: 3. In nucleotides, the CDR3 is TGTGCCAGCAGTGAACTAGCGGGGGGACTCCAAGAGACCCAGTACTTC. This encodes CASSELAGGLQETQYF.

This chain connects TRBV28 to TRBJ1-3; D remains ambiguous. The germline V gene encodes CDR1 MDHEN and CDR2 SYDVKM. The CDR3 contains 14 residues. The V gene lost 7 bases and the J gene lost 0 bases, with 10 bases spanning the gap. This CDR3 is CASKKPSSGNTIYF. The CDR3 nucleotides read TGTGCCAGCAAGAAGCCTAGCTCTGGAAACACCATATATTTT.

This rearrangement joins TRBV2 to TRBJ1-5, with TRBD1 identical over 7 bases. Germline V gene lookup returns CDR1 SNHLY and CDR2 FYNNEI. This CDR3 region has 14 residues. V lost 7 bases and J lost 3; bases outside the gene matches: 6. Here the CDR3 reads CASTLGQLNQPQHF. The CDR3 DNA sequence: TGTGCCAGCACCTTGGGACAGCTCAATCAGCCCCAGCATTTT.

V usage is TRBV5-3 and J usage is TRBJ1-2, with D uncertain. TRBV5-3 is sorted into the ORF group, with uncertain function. V was trimmed by 6 bases and J by 0 bases, leaving 24 bases between them. The CDR3 runs to 18 residues. The CDR3, as DNA: TGTGCCAGAACCCGTACGTTTTTTTCGGGTTCGACTAACTATGGCTACACCTTC. Translation gives CARTRTFFSGSTNYGYTF.

The V and J genes are TRBV28 and TRBJ2-7; D not resolved. The V and J ends lost 7 bases and 3 bases respectively, with 16 bases between them. The CDR3 covers 14 residues. The germline CDR1 and CDR2 sequences are MDHEN and SYDVKM. The CDR3: CASTPMLSYYEQYF. As DNA, the CDR3 is TGTGCCAGCACCCCTATGCTGTCCTACTACGAGCAGTACTTC.

The rearrangement joins TRBV7-9 to TRBJ2-7; D remains unclear. Trimming took 2 bases from V and 5 from J, leaving 10 bases between them. Germline lookup yields CDR1 SEHNR and CDR2 FQNEAQ (reference sequence). This CDR3 is 13 amino acids long. CDR3 region: CASSLSGRDEQYF. The CDR3 DNA is TGTGCCAGCAGCTTATCCGGCCGGGACGAGCAGTACTTC.

J is TRBJ2-1 and V is TRBV11-2; 11 nucleotides match TRBD2. Per the germline V gene, CDR1 is SGHAT and CDR2 is FQNNGV. With V trimmed by 1 base and J by 4 bases, 9 bases remained unmatched. CDR3 length: 18 residues. The CDR3 DNA sequence: TGTGCCAGCAGCTTAGGTGGGGGAGGGACTAGCGGTTACAATGAGCAGTTCTTC. Its translation: CASSLGGGGTSGYNEQFF.

The chain links TRBV7-8 to TRBJ1-4; 7 nucleotides line up with TRBD1. CDR1 SGHVS and CDR2 FQNEAQ come from the germline V gene. The CDR3 is 15 residues long. V shed 5 bases, J shed 4 bases, and the junction held 7 bases outside the gene matches. Written as DNA, the CDR3 is TGTGCCAGCAGCCCGAGTACAGGGGATAATGAAAAACTGTTTTTT. Its translation: CASSPSTGDNEKLFF.

The chain carries TRBV28 and TRBJ2-1; no reliable D call. In germline, CDR1 is MDHEN, CDR2 SYDVKM. The V gene lost 3 bases and the J gene lost 4 bases, with 7 bases spanning the gap. The CDR3 is 13 amino acids. In DNA form, the CDR3 reads TGTGCCAGCAGTTTCTCCAGATACAATGAGCAGTTCTTC. Translating it yields CASSFSRYNEQFF.